This entry lists 26 T cell receptor beta chains sequenced from one sample in a study of blood T cell repertoires in COVID-19. Repertoires were generated with immunoSEQ multiplex PCR, while TCRdb's copy carries only in-frame clones and drops some. The table lists about 59,000 clones, approximately 80% of them singletons, with approximately 3.5% in the top ten. Sequencing used peripheral blood. Every receptor here comes from a woman at least 80 years old with acute or convalescent COVID-19.

This chain uses TRBV30 with TRBJ1-5, with 7 nucleotides matching TRBD1. Germline V gene data show CDR1 as GTSNPN and CDR2 as SVGIG (reference sequence). The CDR3 contains 13 residues. Trimming took 1 base from V and 4 from J; bases not matched to a gene: 1. The CDR3 sequence is CAWSDRGNQPQHF. The CDR3 DNA sequence: TGTGCCTGGAGTGACAGGGGAAATCAGCCCCAGCATTTT.

The V and J genes are TRBV7-6 and TRBJ2-7; 11 bases line up with TRBD1. CDR1 is SGHVS, CDR2 FNYEAQ, per germline. The V gene end was trimmed by 5 bases and the J gene end by 6 bases; junction bases not matched to a gene: 9. The CDR3 sequence is 15 residues long. The CDR3 is CASSPSGQGASEQYF. In DNA, the CDR3 is TGTGCCAGCAGCCCATCCGGACAGGGGGCGAGCGAGCAGTACTTC.

J is TRBJ1-4 and V is TRBV20-1; 7 nucleotides line up with TRBD1. This CDR3 spans 14 amino acids. V lost 3 bases and J lost 5; bases outside the gene matches: 6. Germline-derived CDR1 and CDR2 are DFQATT and SNEGSKA (reference sequence). CDR3 DNA: TGCAGTGCTAGTGAGGGGGCGCGAAATGAAAAACTGTTTTTT. Encoded protein: CSASEGARNEKLFF.

The count of this clone is one. The chain has TRBV2 and TRBJ1-5; no clear D gene. There are 15 residues in the CDR3. Between the trimmed V and J ends, which lost 3 bases and 1 base, there was a span of 10 bases. Germline CDR1 reads SNHLY; CDR2 reads FYNNEI. CDR3 residues: CASSDRGRSNQPQHF. In DNA form, the CDR3 reads TGTGCCAGCAGTGATCGAGGTCGGAGCAATCAGCCCCAGCATTTT.

This chain connects TRBV6-5 to TRBJ2-5; 8 bases are shared with TRBD1. The CDR3 length is 13 residues. CDR1 and CDR2 from the germline V gene are MNHEY and SVGAGI. J lost 3 bases, V lost 6 bases, and 3 bases had no gene match. This CDR3 is CASSRTGKETQYF. In DNA, the CDR3 is TGTGCCAGCAGCCGGACAGGGAAAGAGACCCAGTACTTC.

This sequence joins TRBV2 and TRBJ2-3; perhaps TRBD2 as D (6 bases). CDR1 is SNHLY, CDR2 FYNNEI, per germline. The CDR3 has 16 residues. V lost 6 bases and J lost 0, with 16 bases in between. CDR3 region: CASRYGGGPSTDTQYF. The CDR3 DNA reads TGTGCCAGCAGGTACGGGGGAGGTCCCAGCACAGATACGCAGTATTTT.

The V gene is TRBV5-1, the J gene TRBJ2-5; 12 positions match TRBD1. J was trimmed by 5 bases and V by 8 bases; bases with no gene match: 10. This CDR3 comprises 15 residues. Germline assignment: CDR1 SGHRS and CDR2 YFSETQ. CDR3 nucleotides: TGCGCCAGTTCCGGGACAGGGGGCCTAAGGGAGACCCAGTACTTC. Its translation: CASSGTGGLRETQYF.

The chain recombines TRBV4-2 with TRBJ1-2; D unclear. This CDR3 contains 14 residues. Deletions cut 1 base from V and 3 bases from J, with 9 bases between. Germline CDR1 is LGHNA and CDR2 is YNFKEQ. The DNA of the CDR3 is TGTGCCAGCAGCCAAGTGATGGCAGACTATGGCTACACCTTC. Protein: CASSQVMADYGYTF.

The CDR3 reads CASSSSGGAEEQYF. The CDR3 coding sequence is TGTGCCAGCAGCTCGTCGGGGGGGGCAGAAGAGCAGTACTTC. This chain uses TRBV6-6 with TRBJ2-7; 8 positions agree with TRBD2. The junction had 11 bases not matched to a gene; V was cut back by 6 bases and J by 7 bases. Per germline, CDR1 MNHNY and CDR2 SVGAGI (reference sequence). The CDR3 consists of 14 residues.

J is TRBJ1-5 and V is TRBV18; TRBD1 matches at 11 bases. J gave up 4 bases and V 3 bases, and 2 bases lay outside the gene matches. The CDR3 consists of 15 residues. Germline V gene lookup returns CDR1 KGHSH and CDR2 LQKENI. This chain's CDR3 is CASSPGTGGNQPQHF. CDR3 DNA: TGTGCCAGCTCACCGGGGACAGGGGGAAATCAGCCCCAGCATTTT.

The chain couples TRBV19 to TRBJ1-5; D is unclear. This CDR3 is built from 15 residues. Trimming left V 1 base short and J 0 bases short, with 7 bases between. Germline V gene sequence: CDR1 LNHDA, CDR2 SQIVND (reference sequence). As DNA, the CDR3 is TGTGCCAGTAGTATAGTAGCGGTTAGCAATCAGCCCCAGCATTTT. Encoded protein: CASSIVAVSNQPQHF.

A few counts support this clone. This chain links TRBV7-9 with TRBJ2-1; the D gene is possibly TRBD2 (6 bases). The CDR3 spans 18 residues. The germline V gene encodes CDR1 SEHNR and CDR2 FQNEAQ (reference sequence). V was cut by 2 bases and J by 4 bases, with 21 bases left in between. The DNA for the CDR3 is TGTGCCAGCAGCTTATTCCCTACGCCCGAGAGCGGGTACAATGAGCAGTTCTTC. Its translation: CASSLFPTPESGYNEQFF.

The chain recombines TRBV5-1 with TRBJ1-1; 9 bases agree with TRBD1. Germline assignment: CDR1 SGHRS and CDR2 YFSETQ. The CDR3 is 16 residues long. The trim removed 3 bases at V and 0 bases at J, leaving 6 bases unmatched. CDR3 loop: CASSSGTGTMNTEAFF. The DNA for the CDR3 is TGCGCCAGCAGCTCCGGGACAGGGACCATGAACACTGAAGCTTTCTTT.

This clone was seen a single time. The rearrangement links TRBV5-5 to TRBJ1-1; no clear D gene. The CDR3 spans 13 residues. V was shortened by 2 bases and J by 0 bases, with 5 bases between the two germline ends. Per germline, CDR1 SGHKS and CDR2 YYEKEE (reference sequence). The CDR3 loop reads CASSFSVNTEAFF. The CDR3 DNA reads TGTGCCAGCAGCTTTTCCGTGAACACTGAAGCTTTCTTT. Looking up the rest from reference TRBV5-5 and TRBJ1-1 gives the full variable domain: DAGVTQSPTHLIKTRGQQVTLRCSPISGHKSVSWYQQVLGQGPQFIFQYYEKEERGRGNFPDRFSARQFPNYSSELNVNALLLGDSALYLCASSFSVNTEAFFGQGTRLTVV.

The chain has TRBV5-4 and TRBJ1-1; D call uncertain. Germline V gene lookup returns CDR1 SGHNT and CDR2 YYREEE (reference sequence). This CDR3 spans 13 amino acids. V gave up 4 bases and J gave up 0 bases, with 7 bases separating them. The CDR3 loop is CASSLRMNTEAFF. The CDR3 DNA follows: TGTGCCAGCAGCCTCAGGATGAACACTGAAGCTTTCTTT.

This clone was observed a single time. The chain employs TRBV6-2 or TRBV6-3 and TRBJ2-3, with D possibly matching TRBD2 (6 bases). The CDR3 runs to 17 residues. V lost 4 bases and J lost 2, with 19 bases in between. Looked up from germline, CDR1 is MNHEY and CDR2 is SVGEGT. The CDR3 DNA reads TGTGCCAGCAGTTCCGAATTAGGGGACTTAAACACAGATACGCAGTATTTT. Protein product: CASSSELGDLNTDTQYF.

The chain combines TRBV5-6 with TRBJ2-3; no definite D call. Germline V gives CDR1 SGHDT, CDR2 YYEEEE. The CDR3 contains 13 residues. Trimming removed 0 bases at V and 4 bases at J, with 6 bases between. CDR3 in DNA: TGTGCCAGCAGCTTGGGTGGCCCAGATACGCAGTATTTT. Residues: CASSLGGPDTQYF. The complete variable domain, with remaining parts taken from reference TRBV5-6 and TRBJ2-3, reads DAGVTQSPTHLIKTRGQQVTLRCSPKSGHDTVSWYQQALGQGPQFIFQYYEEEERQRGNFPDRFSGHQFPNYSSELNVNALLLGDSALYLCASSLGGPDTQYFGPGTRLTVL.

The table lists this clone with a count of one. This chain connects TRBV5-6 to TRBJ2-2, with 9 nucleotides matching TRBD2. V gave up 4 bases and J gave up 6 bases; unmatched junction bases: 10. This CDR3 comprises 16 residues. Germline V lookup: CDR1 SGHDT, CDR2 YYEEEE. For the CDR3, the DNA is TGTGCCAGCAGCCTTAGCGGGGGAAAATCGCCCGGGGAGCTGTTTTTT. This encodes CASSLSGGKSPGELFF.

The V call is TRBV9, the J call TRBJ2-3; 8 bases are shared with TRBD1. From germline, CDR1 is SGDLS and CDR2 YYNGEE. The ends lost 0 bases at V and 1 base at J; junction bases unmatched: 1. The CDR3 sequence is 15 residues long. As DNA, the CDR3 is TGTGCCAGCAGCGTAGAGGGACAGGGCACAGATACGCAGTATTTT. Its translation is CASSVEGQGTDTQYF.

V is TRBV4-1 and J is TRBJ1-1; perhaps TRBD1 as D (6 bases). CDR1 MGHRA and CDR2 YSYEKL come from the germline V gene. There are 15 residues in the CDR3. Deletions cut 0 bases from V and 5 bases from J, with 13 bases between. The CDR3 spells CASSQEGGQPTEAFF. In nucleotides, the CDR3 is TGCGCCAGCAGCCAAGAGGGGGGGCAGCCTACTGAAGCTTTCTTT.

This chain uses TRBV10-3 with TRBJ2-7; 11 nucleotides line up with TRBD2. V was pared by 10 bases and J by 3 bases, with 5 bases of the junction left unmatched. The length of the CDR3 is 13 residues. Per the germline V gene, CDR1 is ENHRY and CDR2 is SYGVKD. The CDR3 coding sequence is TGTGCCACCTTACTAGCGGGAGTCTACGAGCAGTACTTC. Protein sequence: CATLLAGVYEQYF.

The chain recombines TRBV28 with TRBJ1-2; 10 bases agree with TRBD1. With V trimmed by 6 bases and J by 4 bases, 2 bases remained unmatched. Germline CDR1 and CDR2: MDHEN and SYDVKM. The CDR3 sequence is 13 residues long. This CDR3 is CASRTGGSYGYTF. CDR3 nucleotide sequence: TGTGCCAGCAGGACAGGGGGCTCCTATGGCTACACCTTC.

This clone was detected only once. The rearrangement links TRBV6-5 to TRBJ1-1; D may be TRBD1 (5 bases). The CDR3 contains 13 residues. Looked up from germline, CDR1 is MNHEY and CDR2 is SVGAGI. The V end was cut by 8 bases, the J end by 2 bases, with 12 bases between. The CDR3 sequence: CASRLGGNTEAFF. CDR3 nucleotide sequence: TGTGCCAGCCGCTTGGGGGGAAACACTGAAGCTTTCTTT.

The chain combines TRBV7-3 with TRBJ2-5; 8 bases align to TRBD1. V was clipped by 4 bases and J by 2 bases; unmatched bases: 9. The CDR3 has 16 amino acids. Germline-derived CDR1 and CDR2 are SGHTA and FQGTGA. CDR3 bases: TGTGCCAGCAGCTACGGACAGGGAGGCTCTCAAGAGACCCAGTACTTC. Translated, it gives CASSYGQGGSQETQYF. Using reference TRBV7-3 and TRBJ2-5 for the parts outside the CDR3, the full variable domain is GAGVSQTPSNKVTEKGKYVELRCDPISGHTALYWYRQSLGQGPEFLIYFQGTGAADDSGLPNDRFFAVRPEGSVSTLKIQRTERGDSAVYLCASSYGQGGSQETQYFGPGTRLLVL.

This clone has just one count. This rearrangement joins TRBV4-3 to TRBJ2-4, with 7 bases identical to TRBD2. This CDR3 comprises 17 residues. Germline CDR1 is LGHNA and CDR2 is YSLEER. Trimming took 0 bases from V and 1 from J; bases not matched to a gene: 6. The CDR3: CASSQDAAGSAKNIQYF. As DNA, the CDR3 is TGCGCCAGCAGCCAAGATGCAGCGGGGAGCGCCAAAAACATTCAGTACTTC.

This clone was seen only once. The V call is TRBV10-3, the J call TRBJ2-3; possible D gene TRBD2, 6 bases. Between the trimmed V and J ends, which lost 8 bases and 1 base, there was a span of 10 bases. This CDR3 region has 13 residues. Germline V CDR1 and CDR2: ENHRY, SYGVKD. CDR3 nucleotides: TGTGCCATCGGGTTAGCGGGCACAGATACGCAGTATTTT. It encodes CAIGLAGTDTQYF.